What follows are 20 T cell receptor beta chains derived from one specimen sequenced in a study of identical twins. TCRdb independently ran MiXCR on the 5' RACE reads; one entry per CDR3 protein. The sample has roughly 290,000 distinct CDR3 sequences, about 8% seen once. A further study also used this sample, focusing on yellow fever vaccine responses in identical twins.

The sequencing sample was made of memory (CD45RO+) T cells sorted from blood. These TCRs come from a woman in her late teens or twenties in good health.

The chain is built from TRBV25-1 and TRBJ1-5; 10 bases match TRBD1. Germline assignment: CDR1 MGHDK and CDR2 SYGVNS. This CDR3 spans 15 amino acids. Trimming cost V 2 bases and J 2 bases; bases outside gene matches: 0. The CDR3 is CASSEGTGGNQPQHF. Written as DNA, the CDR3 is TGTGCCAGCAGTGAAGGGACAGGGGGCAATCAGCCCCAGCATTTT. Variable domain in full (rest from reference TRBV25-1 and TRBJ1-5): EADIYQTPRYLVIGTGKKITLECSQTMGHDKMYWYQQDPGMELHLIHYSYGVNSTEKGDLSSESTVSRIRTEHFPLTLESARPSHTSQYLCASSEGTGGNQPQHFGDGTRLSIL.

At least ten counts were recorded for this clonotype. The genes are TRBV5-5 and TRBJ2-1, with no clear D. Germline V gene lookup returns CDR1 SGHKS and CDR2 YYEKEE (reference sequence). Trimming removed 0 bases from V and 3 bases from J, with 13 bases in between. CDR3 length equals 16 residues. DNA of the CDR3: TGTGCCAGCAGCTTGGCCGCAAGACTGGACTACAATGAGCAGTTCTTC. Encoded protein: CASSLAARLDYNEQFF.

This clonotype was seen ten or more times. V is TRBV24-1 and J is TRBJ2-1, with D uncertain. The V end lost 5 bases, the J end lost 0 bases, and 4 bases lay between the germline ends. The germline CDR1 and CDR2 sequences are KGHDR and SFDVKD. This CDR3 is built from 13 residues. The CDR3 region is CATSVGSYNEQFF. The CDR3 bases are TGTGCCACCAGTGTAGGCTCCTACAATGAGCAGTTCTTC.

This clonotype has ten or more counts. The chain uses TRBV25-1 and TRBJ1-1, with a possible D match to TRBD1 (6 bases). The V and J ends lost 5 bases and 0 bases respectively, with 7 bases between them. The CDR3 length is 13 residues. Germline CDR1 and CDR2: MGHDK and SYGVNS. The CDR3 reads CASSRGMNTEAFF. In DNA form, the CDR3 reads TGTGCCAGCAGTAGGGGGATGAACACTGAAGCTTTCTTT.

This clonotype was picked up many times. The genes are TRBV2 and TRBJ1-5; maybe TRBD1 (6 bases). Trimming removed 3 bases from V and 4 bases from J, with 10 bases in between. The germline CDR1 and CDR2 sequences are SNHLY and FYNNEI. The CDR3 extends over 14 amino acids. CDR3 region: CASSENRANQPQHF. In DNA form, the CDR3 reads TGTGCCAGCAGTGAGAACAGGGCAAATCAGCCCCAGCATTTT. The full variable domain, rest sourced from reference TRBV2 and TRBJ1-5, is EPEVTQTPSHQVTQMGQEVILRCVPISNHLYFYWYRQILGQKVEFLVSFYNNEISEKSEIFDDQFSVERPDGSNFTLKIRSTKLEDSAMYFCASSENRANQPQHFGDGTRLSIL.

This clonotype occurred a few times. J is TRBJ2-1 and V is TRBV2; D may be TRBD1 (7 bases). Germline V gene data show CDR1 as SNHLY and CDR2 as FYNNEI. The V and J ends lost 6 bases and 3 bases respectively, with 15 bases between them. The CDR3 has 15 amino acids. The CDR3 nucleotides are TGTGCCAGCAGCGAGCTCAGGGGGGACTACAATGAGCAGTTCTTC. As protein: CASSELRGDYNEQFF. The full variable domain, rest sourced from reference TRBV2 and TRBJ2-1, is EPEVTQTPSHQVTQMGQEVILRCVPISNHLYFYWYRQILGQKVEFLVSFYNNEISEKSEIFDDQFSVERPDGSNFTLKIRSTKLEDSAMYFCASSELRGDYNEQFFGPGTRLTVL.

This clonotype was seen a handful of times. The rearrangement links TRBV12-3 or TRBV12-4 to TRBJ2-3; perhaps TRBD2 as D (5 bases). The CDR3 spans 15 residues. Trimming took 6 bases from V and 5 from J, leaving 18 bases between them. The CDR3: CASRLRRGLGDTQYF. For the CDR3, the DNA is TGTGCCAGCAGACTAAGGAGAGGACTTGGAGATACGCAGTATTTT.

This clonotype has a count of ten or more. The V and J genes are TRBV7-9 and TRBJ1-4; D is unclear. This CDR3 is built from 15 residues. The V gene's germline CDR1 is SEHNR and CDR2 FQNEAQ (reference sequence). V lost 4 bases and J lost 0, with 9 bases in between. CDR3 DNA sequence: TGTGCCAGCAGCTCCGGAGGAACAACTAATGAAAAACTGTTTTTT. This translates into CASSSGGTTNEKLFF.

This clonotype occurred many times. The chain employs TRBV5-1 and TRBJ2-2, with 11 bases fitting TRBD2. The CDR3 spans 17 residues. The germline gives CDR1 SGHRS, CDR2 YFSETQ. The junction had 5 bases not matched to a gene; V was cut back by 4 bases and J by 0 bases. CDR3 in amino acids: CASSPRLAGTNTGELFF. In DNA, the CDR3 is TGCGCCAGCAGCCCAAGACTAGCGGGGACGAACACCGGGGAGCTGTTTTTT.

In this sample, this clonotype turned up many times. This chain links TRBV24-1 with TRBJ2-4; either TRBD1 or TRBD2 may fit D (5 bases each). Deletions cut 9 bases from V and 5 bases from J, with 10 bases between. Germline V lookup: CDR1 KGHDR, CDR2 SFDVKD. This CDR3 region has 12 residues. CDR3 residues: CATQGEENIQYF. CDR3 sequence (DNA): TGTGCCACCCAGGGAGAAGAAAACATTCAGTACTTC.

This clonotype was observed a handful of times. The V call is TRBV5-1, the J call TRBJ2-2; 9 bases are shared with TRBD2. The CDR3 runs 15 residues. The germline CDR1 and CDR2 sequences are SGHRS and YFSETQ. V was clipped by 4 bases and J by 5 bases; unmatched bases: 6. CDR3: CASSAGTSSTGELFF. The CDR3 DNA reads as TGCGCCAGCAGCGCCGGGACTAGCAGTACCGGGGAGCTGTTTTTT.

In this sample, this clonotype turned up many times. The CDR3 sequence is CASTLAGAGDTQYF. CDR3 coding DNA: TGTGCCAGCACCCTGGCGGGGGCGGGGGATACGCAGTATTTT. V and J are TRBV27 and TRBJ2-3; D is possibly TRBD2 (7 bases). The CDR3 contains 14 residues. Germline lookup yields CDR1 MNHEY and CDR2 SMNVEV (reference sequence). Trimming removed 7 bases from V and 6 bases from J, with 17 bases in between.

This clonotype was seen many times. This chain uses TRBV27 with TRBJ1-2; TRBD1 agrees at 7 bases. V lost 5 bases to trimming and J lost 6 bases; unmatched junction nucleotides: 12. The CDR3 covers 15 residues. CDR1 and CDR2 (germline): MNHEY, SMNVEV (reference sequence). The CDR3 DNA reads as TGTGCCAGCAGTCCGCGGGACAGACATTCCCATGGCTACACCTTC. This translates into CASSPRDRHSHGYTF.

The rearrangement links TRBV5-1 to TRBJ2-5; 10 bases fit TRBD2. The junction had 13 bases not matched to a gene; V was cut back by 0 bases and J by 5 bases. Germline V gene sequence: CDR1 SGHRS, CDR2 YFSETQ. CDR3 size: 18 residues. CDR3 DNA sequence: TGCGCCAGCAGCTTGGCCTATCCTAGCGGGGGCCGGGGGGAGACCCAGTACTTC. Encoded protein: CASSLAYPSGGRGETQYF.

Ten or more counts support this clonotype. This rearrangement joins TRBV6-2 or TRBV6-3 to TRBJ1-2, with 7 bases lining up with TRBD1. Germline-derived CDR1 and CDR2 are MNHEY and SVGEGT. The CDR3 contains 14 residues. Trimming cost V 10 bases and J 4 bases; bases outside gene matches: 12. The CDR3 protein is CATTGTASGYGYTF. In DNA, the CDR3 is TGTGCCACCACCGGGACAGCTAGTGGCTATGGCTACACCTTC.

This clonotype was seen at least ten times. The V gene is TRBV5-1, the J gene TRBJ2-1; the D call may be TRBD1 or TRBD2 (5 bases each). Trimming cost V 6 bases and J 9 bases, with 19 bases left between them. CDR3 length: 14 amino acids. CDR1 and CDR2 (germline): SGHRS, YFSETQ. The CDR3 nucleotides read TGCGCCAGCACCCCGGGGACGGGAAAGGGTGAGCAGTTCTTC. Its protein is CASTPGTGKGEQFF.

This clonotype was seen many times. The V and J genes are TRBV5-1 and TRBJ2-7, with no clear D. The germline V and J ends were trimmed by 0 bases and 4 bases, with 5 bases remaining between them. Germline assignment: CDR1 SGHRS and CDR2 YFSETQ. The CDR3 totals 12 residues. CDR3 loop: CASSLGMYEQYF. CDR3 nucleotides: TGCGCCAGCAGCTTGGGTATGTACGAGCAGTACTTC.

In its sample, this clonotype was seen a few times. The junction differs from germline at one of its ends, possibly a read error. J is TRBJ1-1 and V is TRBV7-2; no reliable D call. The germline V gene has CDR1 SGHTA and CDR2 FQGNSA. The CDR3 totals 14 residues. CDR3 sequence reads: CSSSLELRQAEAFF. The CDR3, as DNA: TGTAGCAGCAGCTTAGAGTTAAGGCAAGCTGAAGCTTTCTTT.

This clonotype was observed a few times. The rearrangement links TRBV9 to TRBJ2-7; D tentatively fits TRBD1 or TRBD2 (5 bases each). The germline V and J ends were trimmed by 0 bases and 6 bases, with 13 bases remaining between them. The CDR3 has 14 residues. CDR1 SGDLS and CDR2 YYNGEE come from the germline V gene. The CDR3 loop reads CASSVAPDGTEQYF. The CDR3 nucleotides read TGTGCCAGCAGCGTAGCTCCTGACGGGACCGAGCAGTACTTC.

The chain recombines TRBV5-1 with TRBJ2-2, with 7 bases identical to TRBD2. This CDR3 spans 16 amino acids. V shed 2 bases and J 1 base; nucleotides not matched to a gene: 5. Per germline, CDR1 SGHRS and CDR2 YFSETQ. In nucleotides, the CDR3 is TGCGCCAGCAGCTTACAACTAGCGCAGAACACCGGGGAGCTGTTTTTT. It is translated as CASSLQLAQNTGELFF. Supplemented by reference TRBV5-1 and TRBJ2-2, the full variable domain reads KAGVTQTPRYLIKTRGQQVTLSCSPISGHRSVSWYQQTPGQGLQFLFEYFSETQRNKGNFPGRFSGRQFSNSRSEMNVSTLELGDSALYLCASSLQLAQNTGELFFGEGSRLTVL.